This T cell receptor beta chain appears in the sequencing data of a study of blood T cell repertoires in COVID-19. CDR1 is KGHSH and CDR2 is LQKENI in the germline V gene. CDR3 length: 15 residues. The V and J ends lost 3 bases and 0 bases respectively, with 9 bases between them. Original processing notes: How many nucleated cells were present was estimated from reference gene primer amplification. Profiled with immunoSEQ multiplex PCR; TCRdb holds only in-frame clones, not every one. V, J and clone size derive from that table, while D and trimming were established from the DNA sequence. The table records roughly 100,000 clones, roughly four fifths of them present only once.

The receptor comes from a man in his forties with active or convalescent COVID-19. The sequencing input was peripheral blood. The J gene is TRBJ1-5, the V gene TRBV18; possible D gene TRBD1, 6 bases. Written as DNA, the CDR3 is TGTGCCAGCTCACCGACAGGAGGTAGCAATCAGCCCCAGCATTTT. Its translation is CASSPTGGSNQPQHF.